Presented here are 9 T cell receptor beta chains from one specimen sequenced in a study of shared clonotypes between healthy human individuals. Generated by immunoSEQ multiplex PCR, the TCRdb table keeps only in-frame clones and is missing some. The sample has around 500,000 clones; almost 80% are singletons. What was sequenced was PBMCs. These receptors originate from a woman between 35 and 50 years old in good health. Some clones in this sample may be carry-over from other donors' samples.

Written as DNA, the CDR3 is TGTGCCTGGAGTCCTTGGACAGGGGCTAACTATGGCTACACCTTC. This codes for CAWSPWTGANYGYTF. The V call is TRBV30, the J call TRBJ1-2, with TRBD1 matching over 9 bases. The CDR3 spans 15 residues. The V gene end was trimmed by 2 bases and the J gene end by 0 bases; junction bases not matched to a gene: 4. Germline V gene data show CDR1 as GTSNPN and CDR2 as SVGIG (reference sequence).

The chain links TRBV5-4 to TRBJ1-1; 9 bases match TRBD1. Per the germline V gene, CDR1 is SGHNT and CDR2 is YYREEE (reference sequence). The CDR3 has 15 amino acids. Trimming took 1 base from V and 5 from J; bases not matched to a gene: 6. CDR3 DNA sequence: TGTGCCAGCAGCTTGAGAGGGACAGGGATTACTGAAGCTTTCTTT. This sequence encodes CASSLRGTGITEAFF.

This chain's CDR3 is CAISGGAGSPPPYNEQFF. The CDR3 bases are TGTGCCATCAGTGGCGGAGCGGGTTCTCCCCCCCCGTACAATGAGCAGTTCTTC. V gene TRBV10-3 combines with J gene TRBJ2-1; TRBD2 is a possible D gene (6 bases). V lost 4 bases, J lost 4 bases, and 23 bases lay in between. CDR1 is ENHRY and CDR2 is SYGVKD in the germline V gene. This CDR3 is built from 18 residues.

J is TRBJ2-1 and V is TRBV15, with D possibly matching TRBD2 (5 bases). CDR1 is LNHNV, CDR2 YYDKDF, per germline (reference sequence). The length of the CDR3 is 11 residues. V was trimmed by 2 bases and J by 10 bases, leaving 6 bases between them. The CDR3 loop reads CATSRPGEQFF. In DNA, the CDR3 is TGTGCCACCAGCAGACCGGGGGAGCAGTTCTTC.

This clone was counted between two and nine times. A far larger clone is a single base away, which makes a read error likely. The V and J genes are TRBV28 and TRBJ2-3; the match to TRBD2 covers 12 bases. V lost 5 bases to trimming and J lost 4 bases; unmatched junction nucleotides: 1. This CDR3 spans 14 amino acids. Germline CDR1 is MDHEN and CDR2 is SYDVKM. CDR3 DNA: TGTGCCAGCAGTCGACTAGCGGGAGCAGATACGCAGTATTTT. This gives the protein CASSRLAGADTQYF.

This sequence joins TRBV7-9 and TRBJ1-2; possibly TRBD1 for D (5 bases). V was trimmed by 1 base and J by 6 bases, leaving 24 bases between them. CDR3 length equals 18 residues. Germline V gives CDR1 SEHNR, CDR2 FQNEAQ (reference sequence). DNA for the CDR3: TGTGCCAGCAGCTTAGAGGGGCCTAGGTGGCCGGTCGGTAATGGCTACACCTTC. It codes for CASSLEGPRWPVGNGYTF.

The chain links TRBV7-9 to TRBJ2-7; D call uncertain. The V gene's germline CDR1 is SEHNR and CDR2 FQNEAQ (reference sequence). The CDR3 extends over 14 amino acids. V lost 1 base and J lost 7, with 14 bases in between. The CDR3 protein is CASSLGDFVGEQYF. The CDR3 DNA follows: TGTGCCAGCAGCTTAGGGGATTTCGTGGGAGAGCAGTACTTC. Looking up the rest from reference TRBV7-9 and TRBJ2-7 gives the full variable domain: DTGVSQNPRHKITKRGQNVTFRCDPISEHNRLYWYRQTLGQGPEFLTYFQNEAQLEKSRLLSDRFSAERPKGSFSTLEIQRTEQGDSAMYLCASSLGDFVGEQYFGPGTRLTVT.

This sequence joins TRBV30 and TRBJ1-3, with TRBD1 as a possible D gene (5 bases). V lost 2 bases to trimming and J lost 2 bases, with 10 bases between them. CDR3 size: 14 residues. Germline values: CDR1 GTSNPN, CDR2 SVGIG (reference sequence). The CDR3 is CAWSIWGTGNTIYF. The CDR3 nucleotides are TGTGCCTGGAGTATATGGGGCACTGGAAACACCATATATTTT. The complete variable domain, with remaining parts taken from reference TRBV30 and TRBJ1-3, reads SQTIHQWPATLVQPVGSPLSLECTVEGTSNPNLYWYRQAAGRGLQLLFYSVGIGQISSEVPQNLSASRPQDRQFILSSKKLLLSDSGFYLCAWSIWGTGNTIYFGEGSWLTVV.

The rearrangement uses TRBV2 and TRBJ1-1, with 7 bases lining up with TRBD1. V trimming: 3 bases; J trimming: 4 bases; junction bases outside the gene matches: 5. The CDR3 length is 14 residues. Per germline, CDR1 SNHLY and CDR2 FYNNEI. The CDR3 protein is CASSEEGGLTEAFF. CDR3 in DNA: TGTGCCAGCAGTGAGGAAGGGGGCCTCACTGAAGCTTTCTTT.